These 10 T cell receptor beta chains came from one sample sequenced in a study of T cells in tumors after PD-1 blockade (dated by TCRdb to the late 2010s). The library was obtained by the immunoSEQ multiplex PCR assay. In TCRdb, the immuneACCESS table is reduced to in-frame sequences with V and J assigned. These tables do not hold every clone; where another copy was compared, an unresolved V gene accounts for under half, and the others remain unexplained. This sample lists 15,000 to 25,000 clones; over 70% were detected once. The ten biggest clones cover about a quarter of the sample. Material: PBMCs, obtained after anti-PD-1 therapy. Source of these receptors: a human donor with advanced basal cell or squamous cell carcinoma (not recorded which).

This rearrangement joins TRBV2 to TRBJ1-2; 7 nucleotides agree with TRBD1. V was pared by 5 bases and J by 8 bases, with 8 bases of the junction left unmatched. The CDR3 length is 13 residues. Germline CDR1 reads SNHLY; CDR2 reads FYNNEI. For the CDR3, the DNA is TGTGCCAGCAGTTTACGACAGGGCGAAGGCTACACCTTC. Amino acids: CASSLRQGEGYTF.

The V and J genes are TRBV3-1 (or the pseudogene TRBV3-2) and TRBJ1-1; D is undetermined. Trimming removed 1 base from V and 7 bases from J, with 10 bases in between. The CDR3 covers 13 residues. Germline CDR1 is LGHDT and CDR2 is YNNKEL (reference sequence). The CDR3 here is CASSQVVGFEAFF. Here the CDR3 DNA reads TGTGCCAGCAGCCAAGTGGTAGGGTTTGAAGCTTTCTTT.

J is TRBJ1-2 and V is TRBV6-1; D is possibly TRBD1 (6 bases). Trimming removed 3 bases at V and 2 bases at J, with 10 bases between. Germline V gene data show CDR1 as MNHNS and CDR2 as SASEGT. The CDR3 is made up of 14 amino acids. The CDR3 loop is CASSEFTGNYGYTF. CDR3 coding DNA: TGTGCCAGCAGTGAGTTTACAGGGAACTATGGCTACACCTTC.

This clone was observed once. CDR3 sequence (DNA): TGTGCCACCCTCGCCGGGACAGGGGGCACAGATACGCAGTATTTT. The encoded protein is CATLAGTGGTDTQYF. This sequence joins TRBV24-1 and TRBJ2-3; 10 positions match TRBD1. The V gene's germline CDR1 is KGHDR and CDR2 SFDVKD. This CDR3 has 15 residues. The J segment lost 1 base and the V segment lost 9 bases, leaving 6 bases of the junction unmatched.

In its sample, this clone was seen once. The chain has TRBV28 and TRBJ2-7; D may be TRBD1 or TRBD2 (5 bases each). This CDR3 is 13 amino acids long. V was trimmed by 8 bases and J by 6 bases, leaving 17 bases between them. Germline values: CDR1 MDHEN, CDR2 SYDVKM. CDR3 amino acids: CASLGPVRGEQYF. The CDR3 bases are TGTGCCAGCCTGGGACCCGTTAGGGGCGAGCAGTACTTC. The full variable domain, completed using reference TRBV28 and TRBJ2-7, is DVKVTQSSRYLVKRTGEKVFLECVQDMDHENMFWYRQDPGLGLRLIYFSYDVKMKEKGDIPEGYSVSREKKERFSLILESASTNQTSMYLCASLGPVRGEQYFGPGTRLTVT.

This sequence joins TRBV5-8 and TRBJ2-7, with 8 bases fitting TRBD2. Germline lookup yields CDR1 SGHTS and CDR2 YDEGEE. The ends lost 4 bases at V and 9 bases at J; junction bases unmatched: 12. The length of the CDR3 is 14 residues. CDR3 DNA sequence: TGTGCCAGCAGCACCCGGGGGGGGTCGGCGGTGCAGTACTTC. This encodes CASSTRGGSAVQYF.

The chain joins TRBV14 to TRBJ1-6; D gene ambiguous. The CDR3 consists of 13 residues. Trimming took 0 bases from V and 10 from J, leaving 7 bases between them. Germline CDR1 is SGHDN and CDR2 is FVKESK. The CDR3 region is CASSQDLGSPLHF. The CDR3 bases are TGTGCCAGCAGCCAAGATCTGGGGTCACCCCTCCACTTT.

This clone has just a few counts. The chain joins TRBV19 to TRBJ1-2, with D perhaps TRBD1 (6 bases). The germline V gene encodes CDR1 LNHDA and CDR2 SQIVND (reference sequence). The CDR3 consists of 16 residues. V was pared by 3 bases and J by 4 bases, with 18 bases between. Here the CDR3 DNA reads TGTGCCAGTAGTATTTATCTATGGCAGGGGTCCTATGGCTACACCTTC. Its protein is CASSIYLWQGSYGYTF.

This clone has a single count. The chain combines TRBV9 with TRBJ1-2; D is uncertain. The CDR3 has 15 residues. From germline, CDR1 is SGDLS and CDR2 YYNGEE. V lost 4 bases and J lost 3, with 16 bases in between. The CDR3 spells CASSPGGVLDYGYTF. In DNA form, the CDR3 reads TGTGCCAGCAGCCCAGGCGGGGTCTTAGACTATGGCTACACCTTC. The entire variable domain, with the rest obtained from reference TRBV9 and TRBJ1-2, is as follows: DSGVTQTPKHLITATGQRVTLRCSPRSGDLSVYWYQQSLDQGLQFLIQYYNGEERAKGNILERFSAQQFPDLHSELNLSSLELGDSALYFCASSPGGVLDYGYTFGSGTRLTVV.

The CDR3, as DNA: TGCGCCAGCAGCTTGGTACAGGGCGACACCGGGGAGCTGTTTTTT. It specifies CASSLVQGDTGELFF. This chain links TRBV5-1 with TRBJ2-2; perhaps TRBD1 as D (6 bases). The CDR3 runs 15 residues. Germline CDR1 and CDR2: SGHRS and YFSETQ. Trimming left V 0 bases short and J 3 bases short, with 9 bases between.